The rows below give T cell receptor beta chains drawn from one sample of a study of regulatory dendritic cells for organ transplantation. This table comes from immunoSEQ multiplex PCR, and its TCRdb copy is limited to in-frame clones, with some not included. Found here are approximately 19,000 clones, about 70% of them singletons; the top ten hold about 0.92%. Sequencing was performed on memory CD4+ T cells from blood. The receptors originated from a human donor in good health. Each CDR3 is given with its conserved first and last residue. D genes are given only for firm matches. The size of a clone is reported for some rows only, either as once, few or many, or as a class for expanded clones.

NA TRBD1 TRBJ1-4 15 TRBV5-1 TGCGCCAGCAGCGAACAGGGGGCCACTAATGAAAAACTGTTTTTT CASSEQGATNEKLFF
NA NA TRBJ1-2 13 TRBV6-6 TGTGCCAGTAACAGGGCCGGGGACTATGGCTACACCTTC CASNRAGDYGYTF
NA NA TRBJ2-2 14 TRBV25-1 TGTGCCAGCAGTGCGGGGGTGGACACCGGGGAGCTGTTTTTT CASSAGVDTGELFF
once TRBD1 TRBJ2-5 15 TRBV11-3 TGTGCCAGCAGCTTAGAAGCGACAGGGGTGGAGACCCAGTACTTC CASSLEATGVETQYF
NA TRBD1 TRBJ1-3 13 TRBV14 TGTGCCAGCAGTCGACAGGGTGGAAACACCATATATTTT CASSRQGGNTIYF
NA TRBD1 TRBJ1-2 15 TRBV2 TGTGCCAGCAGTGGGGGGCAGACAGGGCGTTATGGCTACACCTTC CASSGGQTGRYGYTF
NA NA TRBJ1-5 14 TRBV6-5 TGTGCCAGCAGCACTCGGGAAGCACATCAGCCCCAGCATTTT CASSTREAHQPQHF
NA NA TRBJ2-3 13 TRBV5-4 TGTGCCAGCAGCATTGGACTAACAGATACGCAGTATTTT CASSIGLTDTQYF
NA TRBD1 TRBJ2-7 13 TRBV5-4 TGTGCCAGCAGCTCCCCGGACAGGCCCGAGCAGTACTTC CASSSPDRPEQYF
NA TRBD2 TRBJ2-3 14 TRBV6-5 TGTGCCAGCAGTTACGCAGCGGGGAGGGATACGCAGTATTTT CASSYAAGRDTQYF
NA TRBD1 TRBJ2-7 14 TRBV6-1 TGTGCCAGCAAACCGGGACAGGGGGCCTACGAGCAGTACTTC CASKPGQGAYEQYF
NA NA TRBJ1-3 15 TRBV5-6 TGTGCCAGCAGCTCGGGACTGAGCTCTGGAAACACCATATATTTT CASSSGLSSGNTIYF
few NA TRBJ1-5 15 TRBV19 TGTGCCAGTAGAGTGACAGCCTATAGCAATCAGCCCCAGCATTTT CASRVTAYSNQPQHF
NA NA TRBJ2-1 13 TRBV19 TGTGCCAGCCCGACAGAAGAAGACAATGAGCAGTTCTTC CASPTEEDNEQFF
NA TRBD1 TRBJ1-1 17 TRBV10-3 TGTGCCATCAGTGAGTCTGGACAGGGGGAAATGAACACTGAAGCTTTCTTT CAISESGQGEMNTEAFF
NA NA TRBJ2-4 13 TRBV5-4 TGTGCCAGCAGCGCAAGGGGTGTGAACATTCAGTACTTC CASSARGVNIQYF
NA TRBD1 TRBJ1-3 16 TRBV6-6 TGTGCCAGCAGTTACTGGGACAGGGGGTCTGGAAACACCATATATTTT CASSYWDRGSGNTIYF
NA NA TRBJ1-6 16 TRBV11-2 TGTGCCAGCAGCACCGGGACATATATCCTTAATTCACCCCTCCACTTT CASSTGTYILNSPLHF
NA TRBD1 TRBJ1-5 14 TRBV9 TGTGCCAGCAGCGCCTTAACAGGGGATCAGCCCCAGCATTTT CASSALTGDQPQHF
NA TRBD2 TRBJ2-5 12 TRBV29-1 TGCATAATTAGCGGGGGCGGGGAGACCCAGTACTTC CIISGGGETQYF
NA NA TRBJ1-6 15 TRBV6-5 TGTGCCAGCAGTTACGTCCAGGGCTCGGATTCACCCCTCCACTTT CASSYVQGSDSPLHF
NA TRBD1 TRBJ2-5 15 TRBV5-4 TGTGCCAGCAGCCCACGGACAGGGGTAATGGAGACCCAGTACTTC CASSPRTGVMETQYF
NA TRBD1 TRBJ2-5 15 TRBV7-7 TGTGCCAGCAGCTTAAGTGCCAGGGGGCAGGAGACCCAGTACTTC CASSLSARGQETQYF
NA TRBD1 TRBJ1-5 16 TRBV19 TGTGCCAGTAGTAGGCAGGGGGCGTATAGCAATCAGCCCCAGCATTTT CASSRQGAYSNQPQHF
NA NA TRBJ2-3 16 TRBV7-9 TGTGCCAGCAGCTTAGAAGGCGGTTCTAGCACAGATACGCAGTATTTT CASSLEGGSSTDTQYF
NA NA TRBJ1-5 14 TRBV19 TGTGCCAGTAGTAATTCAAGGGGTAATCAGCCCCAGCATTTT CASSNSRGNQPQHF
NA NA TRBJ1-4 14 TRBV7-9 TGTGCCAGCAGCTTCGGGGGGGCTGGGGAAAAACTGTTTTTT CASSFGGAGEKLFF
NA NA TRBJ1-4 13 TRBV5-1 TGCGCCAGCAGCCCCGGTGCTAATGAAAAACTGTTTTTT CASSPGANEKLFF
few TRBD1 TRBJ2-7 15 TRBV7-2 TGTGCCAGCAGCTCCCCACCCGGGACAGGGAGGGAGCAGTACTTC CASSSPPGTGREQYF
NA TRBD2 TRBJ2-5 15 TRBV7-7 TGTGCTAGCAGCTTGGAACTAGCGGGGGTGGAGACCCAGTACTTC CASSLELAGVETQYF
NA TRBD1 TRBJ1-2 15 TRBV6-7 TGTGCCAGCACCGGACAGGGGGCGACCCATCATGGCTACACCTTC CASTGQGATHHGYTF
NA TRBD2 TRBJ2-3 16 TRBV6-6 TGTGCCAGCAATCCTCTGGCTAGCGGGAACACAGATACGCAGTATTTT CASNPLASGNTDTQYF
few NA TRBJ1-1 16 TRBV4-1 TGCGCCAGCAGCCAAGATGGAGTGGGGAGGGGCACTGAAGCTTTCTTT CASSQDGVGRGTEAFF
NA TRBD1 TRBJ1-6 15 TRBV4-2 TGTGCCAGCAGCCAGGCTACAGGGGTTAATTCACCCCTCCACTTT CASSQATGVNSPLHF
NA NA TRBJ2-5 13 TRBV19 TGTGCCAGTAGGGGGACACTGCAAGAGACCCAGTACTTC CASRGTLQETQYF
NA NA TRBJ2-7 14 TRBV5-6 TGTGCCAGCAGCTGGGGGGGGCAGTTCTACGAGCAGTACTTC CASSWGGQFYEQYF
few TRBD2 TRBJ2-3 16 TRBV10-2 TGCGCCAGCAGTCGCGGACTAGCGGGGGGGCTAGATACGCAGTATTTT CASSRGLAGGLDTQYF
once NA TRBJ1-1 14 TRBV6-6 TGTGCCAGCAGGCCCGACCTCGGGGGCACTGAAGCTTTCTTT CASRPDLGGTEAFF
few NA TRBJ2-3 12 TRBV7-2 TGTGCCAGCAGCGCCTACACAGATACGCAGTATTTT CASSAYTDTQYF
NA NA TRBJ2-7 13 TRBV7-2 TGTGCCAGCAGCTCGTCCCCGAGCTACGAGCAGTACTTC CASSSSPSYEQYF
NA TRBD1 TRBJ2-7 13 TRBV5-8 TGTGCCAGCAAAAGACAGGGGGCCTACGAGCAGTACTTC CASKRQGAYEQYF
NA NA TRBJ2-1 14 TRBV6-6 TGTGCCAGCAGATCCTCCTGGCTCAACAATGAGCAGTTCTTC CASRSSWLNNEQFF
NA TRBD2 TRBJ2-3 15 TRBV9 TGTGCCAGCAGCCCTAGCGGGGTGGTGGGAGAGACGCAGTATTTT CASSPSGVVGETQYF
NA NA TRBJ1-4 11 TRBV2 TGTGCCAGCAGTGACTCTTCTCGGCTGTTTTTT CASSDSSRLFF
NA TRBD1 TRBJ2-7 15 TRBV19 TGTGCCAGTAGTAGGGGGACAGGGGGCTTCTACGAGCAGTACTTC CASSRGTGGFYEQYF
NA NA TRBJ2-2 13 TRBV7-6 TGTGCCAGCGGCACCCAGGACACCGGGGAGCTGTTTTTT CASGTQDTGELFF
NA NA TRBJ1-5 15 TRBV19 TGTGCCAGTAACGCGGCAGGGTCAAGCAATCAGCCCCAGCATTTT CASNAAGSSNQPQHF
NA TRBD2 TRBJ2-7 13 TRBV9 TGTGCCAGCAGCGTTCTAGCGGGGGACGAGCAGTACTTC CASSVLAGDEQYF
few TRBD1 TRBJ1-2 13 TRBV5-6 TGTGCCAGCAGCTGGGGGACAGAGGCGGGCTACACCTTC CASSWGTEAGYTF
once TRBD1 TRBJ2-4 17 TRBV5-6 TGTGCCAGCAGCTTGGGGGGTCCGGGACAGGGGGGAAACATTCAGTACTTC CASSLGGPGQGGNIQYF
few TRBD1 TRBJ2-1 13 TRBV4-2 TGTGCCAGCGGGGAGACAGGGGTCAATGAGCAGTTCTTC CASGETGVNEQFF
once NA TRBJ2-5 13 TRBV6-5 TGTGCCAGCAGCAGGGGGGCTCGAGAGACCCAGTACTTC CASSRGARETQYF
NA NA TRBJ2-7 16 TRBV6-6 TGTGCCAGCAGTTACGGAGAACACAGGACCTTTTACGAGCAGTACTTC CASSYGEHRTFYEQYF
NA TRBD2 TRBJ2-3 20 TRBV11-3 TGTGCCAGCAGCTTAGATCCTATCCTTCTAGCGGGGGCCCGCACAGATACGCAGTATTTT CASSLDPILLAGARTDTQYF
NA NA TRBJ1-6 16 TRBV6-1 TGTGCCAGCAGTGGGACCGCGGGATCCCGGGGATCACCCCTCCACTTT CASSGTAGSRGSPLHF
NA TRBD1 TRBJ1-5 14 TRBV5-5 TGTGCCAGCAGCTTGGACCAGGGGGCTCAGCCCCAGCATTTT CASSLDQGAQPQHF
NA NA TRBJ1-4 15 TRBV7-6 TGTGCCAGCAGCGGAGTGGGGGCCGGAAATGAAAAACTGTTTTTT CASSGVGAGNEKLFF
NA NA TRBJ2-3 16 TRBV14 TGTGCCAGCAGCCAAGATCAGGGCGGGAACACAGATACGCAGTATTTT CASSQDQGGNTDTQYF
NA TRBD1 TRBJ2-7 15 TRBV6-5 TGTGCCAGCAGACAGGGGGCTCATAGCTCCTACGAGCAGTACTTC CASRQGAHSSYEQYF